Shown below are 14 T cell receptor beta chains from a single sample sequenced in a study of shared clonotypes between healthy human individuals. Clones were sequenced by immunoSEQ multiplex PCR, and TCRdb holds only the in-frame ones, with some missing. Of some 1 million clones in the sample, roughly 70% were seen once. Sequencing used memory CD4+ T cells sorted from blood. Subset of the sample: CD45RA-negative fraction. Every receptor here comes from a man aged 18 to 29 in good health.

This clone was detected once. Different DNA sequences within this sample yield the same CDR3. This sequence joins TRBV6-1 and TRBJ1-2; unclear D gene. The CDR3 sequence is 13 residues long. CDR1 and CDR2 (germline): MNHNS, SASEGT. V lost 2 bases, J lost 2 bases, and 6 bases lay in between. The CDR3 region has the DNA TGTGCCAGCAGTGAACTGGGAAACTATGGCTACACCTTC. This codes for CASSELGNYGYTF.

The rearrangement links TRBV6-4 to TRBJ2-1; D is unresolved. This CDR3 comprises 13 residues. Trimming took 0 bases from V and 9 from J, leaving 9 bases between them. Per the germline V gene, CDR1 is MRHNA and CDR2 is SNTAGT. CDR3 residues: CASSDSIGVEQFF. CDR3 DNA: TGTGCCAGCAGTGACTCGATCGGCGTTGAGCAGTTCTTC.

The rearrangement joins TRBV10-3 to TRBJ2-4, with D possibly being TRBD1 (5 bases). The V end was cut by 0 bases, the J end by 7 bases, with 19 bases between. The CDR3 consists of 17 residues. Germline assignment: CDR1 ENHRY and CDR2 SYGVKD. This CDR3 is CAISESFLKDAGNIQYF. The CDR3 DNA is TGTGCCATCAGTGAGTCATTCCTGAAAGACGCAGGGAACATTCAGTACTTC.

The chain has TRBV4-3 and TRBJ2-7; D may match TRBD1 or TRBD2 (6 bases each). The CDR3 consists of 14 residues. Trimming took 4 bases from V and 2 from J, leaving 12 bases between them. Germline V gene data show CDR1 as LGHNA and CDR2 as YSLEER. The CDR3 nucleotides are TGCGCCAGCAGCCTCGAGGGGGGCGCCTACGAGCAGTACTTC. It yields the protein CASSLEGGAYEQYF.

The V and J genes are TRBV11-2 and TRBJ1-1, with no clear D. Trimming stripped 2 bases from V and 4 bases from J, with 8 bases between. CDR1 and CDR2 from the germline V gene are SGHAT and FQNNGV. The CDR3 has 13 amino acids. In nucleotides, the CDR3 is TGTGCCAGCAGCTTAAACCTTATCACTGAAGCTTTCTTT. The encoded protein is CASSLNLITEAFF.

At least ten counts were recorded for this clone. This sample includes further DNA sequences coding for the same CDR3. The chain recombines TRBV6-4 with TRBJ2-1; 9 positions agree with TRBD2. V dropped 0 bases and J dropped 8; count of bases not matched to a gene: 5. The CDR3 covers 15 residues. Germline-derived CDR1 and CDR2 are MRHNA and SNTAGT. The CDR3 region is CASSDSSGSLDEQFF. CDR3 bases: TGTGCCAGCAGTGACTCTAGCGGGAGTCTGGATGAGCAGTTCTTC.

A note on this clone: In the same sample, other DNA sequences code for this CDR3. V usage is TRBV5-1 and J usage is TRBJ2-5, with a weak D call TRBD1 (6 bases). This CDR3 is 14 amino acids long. The germline V gene encodes CDR1 SGHRS and CDR2 YFSETQ. V shed 1 base and J shed 5 bases, with 12 bases lying between them. CDR3 nucleotides: TGCGCCAGCAGCTTGACAGGGAGTAGGGAGACCCAGTACTTC. Protein product: CASSLTGSRETQYF.

This chain links TRBV9 with TRBJ1-2, with D possibly being TRBD1 (5 bases). Trimming left V 3 bases short and J 8 bases short, with 17 bases between. Germline V gene lookup returns CDR1 SGDLS and CDR2 YYNGEE. The CDR3 sequence is 14 residues long. CDR3: CASSAQGDVQGYTF. The CDR3 nucleotides read TGTGCCAGCAGCGCCCAAGGGGACGTGCAAGGCTACACCTTC.

This chain joins TRBV4-2 and TRBJ2-4; 12 nucleotides align to TRBD2. CDR1 is LGHNA, CDR2 YNFKEQ, per germline. The CDR3 contains 20 residues. V gave up 0 bases and J gave up 0 bases; unmatched junction bases: 9. DNA for the CDR3: TGTGCCAGCAGCCAAGAAACTAGCGGGGGGACTAAGTTAGCCAAAAACATTCAGTACTTC. This codes for CASSQETSGGTKLAKNIQYF.

This sequence joins TRBV30 and TRBJ2-2; the match to TRBD1 covers 8 bases. This CDR3 spans 16 amino acids. The V and J ends lost 0 bases and 1 base, in that order; junction bases with no gene match: 4. Germline loops: CDR1 GTSNPN, CDR2 SVGIG (reference sequence). The CDR3 nucleotides are TGTGCCTGGAGTGTAGGCGGGACAGGGAACACCGGGGAGCTGTTTTTT. This translates into CAWSVGGTGNTGELFF.

The CDR3 bases are TGCGCCAGCAGCCAGGACAGAGGTAGCACAGATACGCAGTATTTT. This gives the protein CASSQDRGSTDTQYF. The rearrangement uses TRBV4-1 and TRBJ2-3; perhaps TRBD1 as D (6 bases). This CDR3 is built from 15 residues. Trimming removed 3 bases from V and 0 bases from J, with 10 bases in between. The germline gives CDR1 MGHRA, CDR2 YSYEKL.

The chain couples TRBV10-3 to TRBJ2-2; 10 nucleotides match TRBD1. Germline values: CDR1 ENHRY, CDR2 SYGVKD. The CDR3 has 15 residues. Trimming took 6 bases from V and 5 from J; bases not matched to a gene: 6. This chain's CDR3 is CAISDRGPETGELFF. DNA of the CDR3: TGTGCCATCAGCGACAGGGGGCCAGAAACCGGGGAGCTGTTTTTT.

The table lists this clone with a count of one. The chain links TRBV4-3 to TRBJ1-2, with 7 bases fitting TRBD1. The ends lost 2 bases at V and 7 bases at J; junction bases unmatched: 7. Germline CDR1 reads LGHNA; CDR2 reads YSLEER. The CDR3 is 14 amino acids. The DNA for the CDR3 is TGCGCCAGCAGCCAAAAAGACAGGGCCCGTGGCTACACCTTC. Amino acids: CASSQKDRARGYTF.

The chain links TRBV2 to TRBJ1-6; D is unclear. The germline V gene encodes CDR1 SNHLY and CDR2 FYNNEI. The CDR3 totals 14 residues. Trimming stripped 2 bases from V and 5 bases from J, with 7 bases between. The CDR3 reads CASSETRNNSPLHF. CDR3 in DNA: TGTGCCAGCAGTGAAACGAGGAATAATTCACCCCTCCACTTT.